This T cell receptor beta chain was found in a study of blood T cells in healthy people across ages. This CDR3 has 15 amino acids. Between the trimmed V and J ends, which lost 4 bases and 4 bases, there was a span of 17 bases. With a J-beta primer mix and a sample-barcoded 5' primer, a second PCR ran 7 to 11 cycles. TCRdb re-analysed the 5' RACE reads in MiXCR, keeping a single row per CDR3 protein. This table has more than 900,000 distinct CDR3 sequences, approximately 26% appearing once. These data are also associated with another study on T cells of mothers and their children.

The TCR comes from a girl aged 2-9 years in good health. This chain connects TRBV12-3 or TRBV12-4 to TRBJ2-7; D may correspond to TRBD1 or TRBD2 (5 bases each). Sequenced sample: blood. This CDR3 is CASSSRTGTSYEQYF. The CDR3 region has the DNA TGTGCCAGCAGTTCTCGCACAGGAACTAGTTACGAGCAGTACTTC.